This TCR beta chain was sequenced during a study of T cell repertoires in cytomegalovirus infection. Study as a whole: Peptides in the study included HLA-C-restricted and HLA-B-restricted CMV epitopes. A matching HLA type, together with CMV infection, was signaled by public TCR beta signatures. Regarding the study as a whole: Cumulative frequency (of public TCR beta family members) identified carriers of CMV plus the relevant HLA. What dominated the ex vivo response were HLA-C-restricted CMV-specific TCR beta clonotypes.

Points on this clonotype: Antigen unknown.

Germline-derived CDR1 and CDR2 are LGHNA and YSLEER. With 0 bases removed from V and 0 bases from J, the gap between germline ends came to 12 bases. This CDR3 region has 17 residues. MiXCR, applied by TCRdb to the reads, yields one record per CDR3 protein. The sample yields around 69,000 distinct CDR3 sequences, 20% to 25% seen once. The clonotype originates from a human donor in good health (CMV status not recorded). Some clones in this sample may be carry-over from other donors' samples. Here the sequenced sample was CD8+ T cells from cultured PBMCs, taken from culture after CMV antigen stimulation. J is TRBJ2-1 and V is TRBV4-3; D is possibly TRBD2 (6 bases). The CDR3 coding sequence is TGCGCCAGCAGCCAAGAGGGGACTTCCAGCTCCTACAATGAGCAGTTCTTC. Amino acids: CASSQEGTSSSYNEQFF.